This is a list of T cell receptor beta chains from one sample in a study of monozygotic twins with cystic fibrosis. TCRdb's copy holds only in-frame clones and misses some; the assay was immunoSEQ multiplex PCR. The table has roughly 35,000 clones, under 90% seen once. Sequenced input: blood. The receptors originated from a girl aged 2-9 years with cystic fibrosis. Both conserved end residues are part of each CDR3. The D gene is left open where the match is weak. Clone sizes are given selectively: once, few, many, or a class where the clone is expanded.

d_call clone_size j_call v_call cdr3_nt cdr3_aa
- - TRBJ1-2 TRBV4-1 TGCGCCAGCAGCCAAGTCTCAGGTTATGGCTACACCTTC CASSQVSGYGYTF
- - TRBJ2-3 TRBV10-2 TGCGCCAGCAGCGACAGGCGACGCACAGATACGCAGTATTTT CASSDRRRTDTQYF
TRBD1 - TRBJ2-2 TRBV5-4 TGTGCCAGCAGCTTGGAACCCCAGGGGGCTAACACCGGGGAGCTGTTTTTT CASSLEPQGANTGELFF
- - TRBJ2-1 TRBV7-2 TGTGCCAGCAGCTCCCCAGGTAGTATATGGGGGAATGAGCAGTTCTTC CASSSPGSIWGNEQFF
- few TRBJ2-1 TRBV20-1 TGCAGTGCTAGAGTTGGTGAGCAGTTCTTC CSARVGEQFF
TRBD2 - TRBJ2-3 TRBV30 TGTGCCTGGAGTGTACGTCTAGCGGGGGGCAGGACAGATACGCAGTATTTT CAWSVRLAGGRTDTQYF
- - TRBJ1-2 TRBV25-1 TGTGCCAGCAGAGGTAACTATGGCTACACCTTC CASRGNYGYTF
- - TRBJ2-6 TRBV6-5 TGTGCCAGCAGTTACTCAAGGGCCTCTGGGGCCAACGTCCTGACTTTC CASSYSRASGANVLTF
- - TRBJ1-4 TRBV5-4 TGTGCCAGCAGCTTTGGACAGTCCCCTGGTGGTAATGAAAAACTGTTTTTT CASSFGQSPGGNEKLFF
- - TRBJ2-5 TRBV30 TGTGCCTGGAGTGAGGAGGGGACAGTGTATCAGGAGACCCAGTACTTC CAWSEEGTVYQETQYF
- - TRBJ2-7 TRBV7-9 TGTGCCAGCAGTTTGGAGGGGGTTTTCTACGAGCAGTACTTC CASSLEGVFYEQYF
TRBD2 - TRBJ2-1 TRBV5-4 TGTGCCAGCAGCTTGGGTTCCGGGGGGGCTTACAATGAGCAGTTCTTC CASSLGSGGAYNEQFF
- - TRBJ1-1 TRBV19 TGTGCCAGTAGTATAGGCCTCCAGGGCAGGTGGACTGAAGCTTTCTTT CASSIGLQGRWTEAFF
TRBD2 - TRBJ2-1 TRBV4-3 TGCGCCAGCAGCCAAGTAACTAGCGGGGGGGCTGGGGCCTACAATGAGCAGTTCTTC CASSQVTSGGAGAYNEQFF
- - TRBJ1-1 TRBV5-1 TGCGCCAGCAGCTTGGGGACACAGGCAGGGGCTTTCTTT CASSLGTQAGAFF
TRBD1 - TRBJ1-2 TRBV7-9 TGTGCCAGCAGCCGGACAGGGGACTATGGCTACACCTTC CASSRTGDYGYTF
- - TRBJ1-1 TRBV30 TGTGCCTGGAGTGAGGGAGCGGGTACCGCTGAAGCTTTCTTT CAWSEGAGTAEAFF
- - TRBJ1-1 TRBV7-2 TGTGCCAGCAGCTTATATGGGGGGTATGCTTTCTTT CASSLYGGYAFF
- - TRBJ2-7 TRBV7-8 TGTGCCAGCAGCCCCGACAGAACCTACGAGCAGTACTTC CASSPDRTYEQYF
TRBD1 - TRBJ2-7 TRBV27 TGTGCCAGCAGTTTATTTCCGGGACAGGGACCCTACGAGCAGTACTTC CASSLFPGQGPYEQYF
- - TRBJ2-5 TRBV9 TGTGCCAGCAGCGTTAGTCAGACGGAGACCCAGTACTTC CASSVSQTETQYF
TRBD2 once TRBJ2-5 TRBV30 TGTGCCTGGAGCCCTTGGGCGGGGGGGGGTCAAGAGACCCAGTACTTC CAWSPWAGGGQETQYF
- once TRBJ2-2 TRBV18 TGTGCCAGCTCACCCGAGACTACTAACACCGGGGAGCTGTTTTTT CASSPETTNTGELFF
- - TRBJ2-1 TRBV20-1 TGCAGTGCTCTAGGGGTTGAGCAGTTCTTC CSALGVEQFF
TRBD1 - TRBJ1-6 TRBV30 TGTGCCTGGAGCCCTAGGGGTGGGACAGGGGATTCACCCCTCCACTTT CAWSPRGGTGDSPLHF
TRBD1 - TRBJ2-1 TRBV29-1 TGCAGCGTCCAGGGGGCGAGTGAGCAGTTCTTC CSVQGASEQFF
- - TRBJ1-2 TRBV23-1 TGCGCCAGCAGTCAAGAGGGCAACCCCTATGGCTACACCTTC CASSQEGNPYGYTF
- - TRBJ1-2 TRBV7-9 TGTGCCAGCAGCTTAGGGACCCCAGGGAACTATGGCTACACCTTC CASSLGTPGNYGYTF
- - TRBJ1-4 TRBV25-1 TGTGCCAGCAGCCTATTACAGGGTAATAATGAAAAACTGTTTTTT CASSLLQGNNEKLFF
- - TRBJ1-2 TRBV5-4 TGCGCCAGCAGCCAAGGAAATGACTATGGCTACACCTTC CASSQGNDYGYTF
TRBD2 - TRBJ2-2 TRBV5-1 TGCGCCAGCAAGGAGCGGGGGGACGGCACCGGGGAGCTGTTTTTT CASKERGDGTGELFF
TRBD2 - TRBJ2-3 TRBV9 TGTGCCAGCAGCGTAGGGGGACTAGCGGGTTCAGATACGCAGTATTTT CASSVGGLAGSDTQYF
- - TRBJ1-1 TRBV30 TGTGCCTGGAGTGGGGGGCCTGAAGCTTTCTTT CAWSGGPEAFF
- - TRBJ1-2 TRBV30 TGTGCCTGGAGCTTGGGACAAAACTATGGCTACACCTTC CAWSLGQNYGYTF
- - TRBJ2-3 TRBV9 TGTGCCAGCAGCCCCGCTAGATGGGAGTATACGCAGTATTTT CASSPARWEYTQYF
TRBD2 - TRBJ2-7 TRBV7-2 TGTGCCAGCAGCTTAGTTGGGCAACTAGCGGGGGGATCCTACGAGCAGTACTTC CASSLVGQLAGGSYEQYF
- - TRBJ1-3 TRBV14 TGTGCCAGCAGCCAGAACAGACCCTCTGGAAACACCATATATTTT CASSQNRPSGNTIYF
TRBD2 - TRBJ2-3 TRBV5-1 TGCGCCAGCAGCTCGCGACTAGCGACTAGCACAGATACGCAGTATTTT CASSSRLATSTDTQYF
- - TRBJ2-2 TRBV9 TGTGCCAGCAGAAGAGACGCGGCGAACACCGGGGAGCTGTTTTTT CASRRDAANTGELFF
- - TRBJ1-5 TRBV30 TGTGCCTGGAGTGTAGGCGGCTTCAATCAGCCCCAGCATTTT CAWSVGGFNQPQHF
- - TRBJ2-7 TRBV15 TGTGCCACCGGGAGAACAGGGTTCTCCTACGAGCAGTACTTC CATGRTGFSYEQYF
- - TRBJ1-1 TRBV7-9 TGTGCCAGCAGTTGGACAGCCCTAGCTGAAGCTTTCTTT CASSWTALAEAFF
- - TRBJ2-7 TRBV6-5 TGTGCCAGCGAGGGACACCACTACGAGCAGTACTTC CASEGHHYEQYF
- few TRBJ1-2 TRBV29-1 TGCAGCGTTGAACCGCGGACAGCTAACTATGGCTACACCTTC CSVEPRTANYGYTF
- - TRBJ2-6 TRBV5-1 TGCGCCAGCAGCTTTTCCGGGTCTGGGGCCAACGTCCTGACTTTC CASSFSGSGANVLTF
- - TRBJ1-3 TRBV6-5 TGTGCCAGCAGTTACGGGGGGACTGGAAACACCATATATTTT CASSYGGTGNTIYF
- once TRBJ1-1 TRBV30 TGTGCCTGGAATCAGGGCGGAGGGAGGAGGGCTTTCTTT CAWNQGGGRRAFF
- - TRBJ2-1 TRBV30 TGTGCCTGGTCCAGGGTGCATGAGCAGTTCTTC CAWSRVHEQFF
- - TRBJ1-2 TRBV7-8 TGTGCCAGCAGCTCCCAACGGGGAGGGGTCTCAAACTATGGCTACACCTTC CASSSQRGGVSNYGYTF
- - TRBJ2-2 TRBV9 TGTGCCAGCAGCGTATACGATACCACCGGGGAGCTGTTTTTT CASSVYDTTGELFF